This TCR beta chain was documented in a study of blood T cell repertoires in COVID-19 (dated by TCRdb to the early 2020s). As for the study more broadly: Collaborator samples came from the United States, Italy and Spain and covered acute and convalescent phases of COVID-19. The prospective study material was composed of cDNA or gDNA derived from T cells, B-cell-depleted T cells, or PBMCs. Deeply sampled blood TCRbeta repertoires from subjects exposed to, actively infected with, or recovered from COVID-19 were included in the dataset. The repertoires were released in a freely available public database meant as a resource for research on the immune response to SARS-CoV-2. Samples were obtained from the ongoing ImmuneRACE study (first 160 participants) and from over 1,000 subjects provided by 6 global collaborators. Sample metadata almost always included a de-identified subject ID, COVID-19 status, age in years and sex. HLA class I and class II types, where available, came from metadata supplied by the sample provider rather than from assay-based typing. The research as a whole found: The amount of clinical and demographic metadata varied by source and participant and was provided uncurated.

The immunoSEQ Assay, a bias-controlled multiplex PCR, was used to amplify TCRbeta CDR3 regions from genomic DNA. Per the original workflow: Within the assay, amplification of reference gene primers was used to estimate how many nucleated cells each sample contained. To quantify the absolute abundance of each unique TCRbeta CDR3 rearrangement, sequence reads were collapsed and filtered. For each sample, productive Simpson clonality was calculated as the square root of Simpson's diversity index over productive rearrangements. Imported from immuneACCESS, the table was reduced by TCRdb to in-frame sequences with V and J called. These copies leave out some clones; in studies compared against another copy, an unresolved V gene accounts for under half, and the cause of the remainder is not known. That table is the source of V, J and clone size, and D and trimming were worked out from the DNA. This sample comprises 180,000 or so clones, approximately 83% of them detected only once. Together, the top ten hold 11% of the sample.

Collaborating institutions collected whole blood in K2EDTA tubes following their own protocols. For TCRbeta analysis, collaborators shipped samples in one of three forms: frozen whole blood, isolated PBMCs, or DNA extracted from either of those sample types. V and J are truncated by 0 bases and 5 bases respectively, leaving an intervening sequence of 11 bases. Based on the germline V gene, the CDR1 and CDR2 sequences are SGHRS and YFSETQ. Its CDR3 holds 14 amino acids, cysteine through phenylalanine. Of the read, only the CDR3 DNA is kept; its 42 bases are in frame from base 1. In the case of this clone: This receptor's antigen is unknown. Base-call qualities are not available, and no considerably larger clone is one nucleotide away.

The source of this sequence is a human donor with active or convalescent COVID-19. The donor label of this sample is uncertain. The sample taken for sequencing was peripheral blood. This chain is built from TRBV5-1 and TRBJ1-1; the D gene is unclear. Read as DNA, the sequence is TGCGCCAGCAGCTTGGTAGTAGGAGGAACTGAAGCTTTCTTT. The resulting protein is CASSLVVGGTEAFF.